This T cell receptor beta chain was obtained from a study of T cell responses to AZD1222 COVID-19 vaccine. Turning to the study itself: Researchers grouped second doses given at about 4 or about 12 weeks into one pool.

Germline V gives CDR1 MGHDK, CDR2 SYGVNS. The J segment lost 8 bases and the V segment lost 6 bases, leaving 11 bases of the junction unmatched. The CDR3 extends over 14 amino acids. As for this clone: What it recognizes is unknown.

Repertoires were generated with immunoSEQ multiplex PCR, while TCRdb's copy carries only in-frame clones and drops some. The table includes roughly 150,000 clones, approximately 91% detected once. Regarding the study as a whole: Donors skewed white British and female; clonal diversity was possibly underestimated. Seropositive AZD1222 recipients at baseline numbered only five or six. Increased Spike-specific TCR breadth and depth were observed after two AZD1222 doses.

The specimen comprised peripheral blood, sampled on day 0 of AZD1222 vaccination. The rearrangement joins TRBV25-1 to TRBJ2-7, with TRBD2 matching 9 bases. This receptor was identified in an adult in good health. The CDR3 reads CASRTSGLFHQQYF. The CDR3 DNA is TGTGCCAGCAGGACTAGCGGCTTGTTCCATCAGCAGTACTTC.